This T cell receptor (beta chain) was captured in a study of blood T cell repertoires in COVID-19. Study background: Some COVID-19 samples were acute and others convalescent; all came from the United States, Italy and Spain. The analysed material was cDNA or gDNA that came from T cells, B-cell-depleted T cells, or PBMCs.

Germline V gene lookup returns CDR1 KGHSH and CDR2 LQKENI. The CDR3 extends over 13 amino acids. Trimming shortened V by 4 bases and J by 2 bases, and 9 bases separated the two germline ends. In the authors' workflow: Using reference gene primer amplification, nucleated cell counts were estimated. The data were produced by immunoSEQ multiplex PCR, yet TCRdb's version contains in-frame clones alone and is incomplete. From that table come the V and J calls and clone size; the DNA was used to work out D and trimming. This sample yields 200,000 to 250,000 clones, of which approximately 83% are seen a single time; about 9.6% belongs to the top ten.

J is TRBJ2-7 and V is TRBV18, with TRBD1 as a possible D gene (5 bases). The receptor was derived from an elderly man with acute or convalescent COVID-19. Sequenced input: peripheral blood. The CDR3 reads CASSLQGTYEQYF. DNA for the CDR3: TGTGCCAGCTCACTGCAGGGAACCTACGAGCAGTACTTC.